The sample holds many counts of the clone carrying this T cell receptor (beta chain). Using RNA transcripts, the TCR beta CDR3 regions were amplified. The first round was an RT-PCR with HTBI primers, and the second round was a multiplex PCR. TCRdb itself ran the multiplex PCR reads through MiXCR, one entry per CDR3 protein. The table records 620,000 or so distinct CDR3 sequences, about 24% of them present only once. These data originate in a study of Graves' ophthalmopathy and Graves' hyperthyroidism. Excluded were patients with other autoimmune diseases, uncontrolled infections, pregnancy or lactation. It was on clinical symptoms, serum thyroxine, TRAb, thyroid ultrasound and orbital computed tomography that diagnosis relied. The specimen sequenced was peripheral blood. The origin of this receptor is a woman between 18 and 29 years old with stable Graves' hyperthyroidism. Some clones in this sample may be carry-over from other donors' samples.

CDR3 nucleotides: TGTGCCAGCAGACAACAGGGAAGATCCGAGCAGTACTTC. It translates to CASRQQGRSEQYF. This chain links TRBV12-3 or TRBV12-4 with TRBJ2-7, with TRBD1 as a possible D gene (6 bases). The CDR3 loop spans 13 amino acids. The V end lost 6 bases, the J end lost 6 bases, and 15 bases lay between the germline ends.